These T cell receptor beta chains were read from a single sample in a study of siplizumab effects on memory and regulatory T cells. TCRdb's copy holds only in-frame clones and misses some; the assay was immunoSEQ multiplex PCR. Altogether some 100,000 clones are present, about 90% being singletons, with the ten largest covering 0.55% to 0.95%. Sequenced material: Tregs sorted from blood. These receptors all come from a human donor in good health. The CDR3 runs from the conserved cysteine through the conserved F or W. The order of the fields is CDR3 protein, V gene, J gene.

CDR3aa: CATSGTRATQFF
v_gene: TRBV15
j_gene: TRBJ2-1

CDR3aa: CASSLSAGADTQYF
v_gene: TRBV5-1
j_gene: TRBJ2-3

CDR3aa: CATSRTSGISYEQYF
v_gene: TRBV15
j_gene: TRBJ2-7

CDR3aa: CASSPEGGWDTQYF
v_gene: TRBV5-1
j_gene: TRBJ2-3

CDR3aa: CATSRVTSGRIGNEQFF
v_gene: TRBV15
j_gene: TRBJ2-1

CDR3aa: CASKFPVSYEQYF
v_gene: TRBV6-6
j_gene: TRBJ2-7

CDR3aa: CASSLVRGPDTQYF
v_gene: TRBV5-4
j_gene: TRBJ2-3

CDR3aa: CASSYGHSNTEAFF
v_gene: TRBV7-9
j_gene: TRBJ1-1

CDR3aa: CASSYVSPNTEAFF
v_gene: TRBV6-5
j_gene: TRBJ1-1

CDR3aa: CAWSRTGGNQPQHF
v_gene: TRBV30
j_gene: TRBJ1-5

CDR3aa: CASSVSSGMNTGELFF
v_gene: TRBV9
j_gene: TRBJ2-2

CDR3aa: CASSFLGSRSSGNTIYF
v_gene: TRBV5-6
j_gene: TRBJ1-3

CDR3aa: CASSLVRTSGSADTQYF
v_gene: TRBV11-2
j_gene: TRBJ2-3

CDR3aa: CASRRTRYQPQHF
v_gene: TRBV27
j_gene: TRBJ1-5

CDR3aa: CASSLELRGVVSTDTQYF
v_gene: TRBV11-2
j_gene: TRBJ2-3

CDR3aa: CASSQRELVDYNEQFF
v_gene: TRBV4-1
j_gene: TRBJ2-1